Shown below are 9 T cell receptor beta chains from a single sample sequenced in a study of cytomegalovirus exposure and HLA in healthy donors. This table comes from immunoSEQ multiplex PCR, and its TCRdb copy is limited to in-frame clones, with some not included. The sample has roughly 200,000 clones, about 86% seen once. Source material: PBMCs. The receptors derive from a woman aged 18-30 years in good health and CMV-seropositive.

This rearrangement joins TRBV2 to TRBJ2-3; maybe TRBD2 (7 bases). The CDR3 contains 15 residues. The V gene lost 6 bases and the J gene lost 4 bases, with 17 bases spanning the gap. The germline gives CDR1 SNHLY, CDR2 FYNNEI. The chain's CDR3 is CASRGGAGWSDTQYF. The CDR3 region has the DNA TGTGCCAGCAGAGGGGGGGCCGGTTGGTCAGATACGCAGTATTTT.

The rearrangement joins TRBV23-1 to TRBJ1-2; D is unresolved. Being an ORF, TRBV23-1 has a function that is uncertain. Trimming left V 0 bases short and J 3 bases short, with 14 bases between. The CDR3 has 16 residues. The CDR3 DNA reads as TGCGCCAGCAGTCAATCATTACATACCGAAGACTATGGCTACACCTTC. Encoded protein: CASSQSLHTEDYGYTF.

The J gene is TRBJ1-5, the V gene TRBV2; D is undetermined. Germline CDR1 and CDR2: SNHLY and FYNNEI. CDR3 length: 15 residues. The germline V and J ends were trimmed by 1 base and 0 bases, with 7 bases remaining between them. The CDR3 sequence: CASSEGANSNQPQHF. In DNA, the CDR3 is TGTGCCAGCAGTGAAGGTGCGAATAGCAATCAGCCCCAGCATTTT.

This sequence joins TRBV5-1 and TRBJ2-7; perhaps TRBD1 as D (6 bases). The germline V gene encodes CDR1 SGHRS and CDR2 YFSETQ. The CDR3 has 16 residues. V lost 0 bases and J lost 5, with 18 bases in between. The CDR3 DNA follows: TGCGCCAGCAGCTTGGATTGGGGGCGAAGACCCGACGAGCAGTACTTC. Translation: CASSLDWGRRPDEQYF. Full variable domain (outside the CDR3, taken from reference TRBV5-1 and TRBJ2-7): KAGVTQTPRYLIKTRGQQVTLSCSPISGHRSVSWYQQTPGQGLQFLFEYFSETQRNKGNFPGRFSGRQFSNSRSEMNVSTLELGDSALYLCASSLDWGRRPDEQYFGPGTRLTVT.

This clone turned up a few times. CDR3 DNA sequence: TGTGCCAGCAGCTCGGGACAGGGGAATTCACCCCTCCACTTT. Its protein product is CASSSGQGNSPLHF. The rearrangement joins TRBV7-6 to TRBJ1-6, with 10 bases lining up with TRBD1. The trim removed 4 bases at V and 7 bases at J, leaving 1 base unmatched. Germline lookup yields CDR1 SGHVS and CDR2 FNYEAQ. The CDR3 sequence is 14 residues long.

CDR3 nucleotide sequence: TGTGCCAGCAGTTACACGCAGGGGAACACCATATATTTT. This gives the protein CASSYTQGNTIYF. The chain combines TRBV6-5 with TRBJ1-3, with D possibly being TRBD1 (6 bases). V gave up 2 bases and J gave up 7 bases, with 9 bases separating them. This CDR3 has 13 residues. Germline loops: CDR1 MNHEY, CDR2 SVGAGI.

V usage is TRBV27 and J usage is TRBJ1-6, with a tentative D call TRBD1 (5 bases). Germline V gives CDR1 MNHEY, CDR2 SMNVEV (reference sequence). The CDR3 runs 18 residues. V lost 6 bases to trimming and J lost 0 bases, with 18 bases between them. The DNA for the CDR3 is TGTGCCAGCAGGCCCCTAACCAGGGAACGCTCCTATAATTCACCCCTCCACTTT. This encodes CASRPLTRERSYNSPLHF.

The gene calls are TRBV5-6 and TRBJ1-2; D is perhaps TRBD1 (5 bases). Per the germline V gene, CDR1 is SGHDT and CDR2 is YYEEEE. The CDR3 sequence is 14 residues long. V was pared by 0 bases and J by 6 bases, with 12 bases between. CDR3 DNA: TGTGCCAGCAGCTTGGGCCGGGGGAGTGATGGCTACACCTTC. It yields the protein CASSLGRGSDGYTF.

In DNA, the CDR3 is TGTGCCAGCAGTGTGGCAGGGTTCTATGGCTACACCTTC. Encoded protein: CASSVAGFYGYTF. This rearrangement joins TRBV2 to TRBJ1-2; weak D call: TRBD1 (5 bases). The CDR3 runs 13 residues. The V and J ends lost 4 bases and 4 bases respectively, with 10 bases between them. CDR1 is SNHLY and CDR2 is FYNNEI in the germline V gene.